This T cell receptor beta chain was sequenced for a study of early T cells in non-severe SARS-CoV-2 infection (dated by TCRdb to the early 2020s). Notes on the research overall: Because TCR sequencing was done on bulk RNA from unsorted whole blood, the alpha and beta chains could not be paired.

The paper's findings and limits, for the study overall: VDJdb matching was skewed toward anti-spike CD8 responses, so virus-specific expansions were likely underestimated and private and CD4 specificities were missed.

The study was a case-control design nested within a healthcare worker cohort in London, UK, with weekly nasopharyngeal swab PCR tests and blood sampling. Healthcare workers were enrolled in the week of the UK lockdown, from 23 to 31 March 2020, and were followed every week for up to 16 weeks. As to this clonotype: There is no known antigen for this receptor. No much larger clone exists at a distance of one base, and base qualities are not known.

Libraries were made using 5' RACE. The instrument was a NextSeq 500. Unique molecular identifiers were attached to individual cDNA molecules in the TCR library protocol so that sequencing error and PCR bias could be corrected. Both TCR alpha and beta chains were sequenced, and tight co-correlation was observed between alpha and beta sequence abundances in each sample. The source study handled its data this way. V gene, J gene and CDR3 annotation of TCR sequences was performed with Decombinator V4. TCRs were defined as expanded if a significant change between any two time points was detected under a Poisson model with p below 0.0001. TCR abundances were normalised to the total number of TCRs sequenced per sample and expressed as counts per million. TRAV1-2 paired with TRAJ12, TRAJ20 or TRAJ33 defined MAIT TCRs, while TRAV10 paired with TRAJ18 defined iNKT TCRs. A search of VDJdb, accessed on 1 November 2021, was run for TCRs annotated to CMV, EBV and SARS-CoV-2, with TCRs annotated for multiple antigens excluded. TCRdb handled the public reads itself, with Q25 trimming in fastp and clone calling in MiXCR, and kept productive beta chains. Rows matching on CDR3 protein sequence are summarized as one entry with the most common DNA and genes. The V and J calls were determined by TCRdb, not by the authors. For this sample there are about 76,000 distinct CDR3 sequences; around 11% appear just once. Clones ranked in the top ten supply 4% to 5% of the sample.

After removal of 5 bases from V and 0 bases from J, the junction retains 17 bases not matched to a gene. CDR1 and CDR2 (MNHNY, SVGAGI) derive from the germline V gene (reference sequence). Measured from the cysteine to the phenylalanine, the CDR3 is 20 residues long. Of all the DNA, just the CDR3 is kept, 60 bases in frame from base 1. This receptor was taken from an adult who was a healthcare worker with PCR-confirmed SARS-CoV-2 infection or an uninfected control (not recorded which). Sequencing input: whole blood. The rearrangement joined TRBV6-6 to TRBJ1-5; TRBD1 matches 9 bases in the middle. The encoded CDR3 is CASSPHWPGQGIYSNQPQHF. Here is the DNA: TGTGCCAGCAGTCCCCACTGGCCGGGACAGGGCATTTATAGCAATCAGCCCCAGCATTTT.